This T cell receptor (beta chain) comes out of a study of T-cell memory formation after mild COVID-19. Whole-study context: TCR clustering was largely donor specific.

TCRdb fed the 5' RACE reads into MiXCR, producing one record per CDR3 protein. The repertoire consists of 150,000 to 200,000 distinct CDR3 sequences, with around a third occurring once and the leading ten covering about 11%. The origin of this receptor is an adult woman who had mild COVID-19 (a few samples of this study predate the infection). Cell type and time point are not known. The sample taken for sequencing was PBMCs or a T cell subset sorted from them (not recorded which).

The CDR3 DNA is TGTGCCAGCAGTTTTACTAGCCCCGGGGAGCTGTTTTTT. It specifies CASSFTSPGELFF. The chain couples TRBV12-3 or TRBV12-4 to TRBJ2-2; a possible D gene is TRBD2 (6 bases). Trimming shortened V by 3 bases and J by 6 bases, and 8 bases separated the two germline ends. The CDR3 contains 13 residues.